This passage covers 11 T cell receptor beta chains from one sample sequenced in a study of blood T cell repertoires in COVID-19. Clones were sequenced by immunoSEQ multiplex PCR, and TCRdb holds only the in-frame ones, with some missing. The data hold a few hundred thousand clones, with approximately 80% observed a single time. Input material: peripheral blood. Receptors were obtained from a woman older than 75 with active or convalescent COVID-19.

The chain combines TRBV4-2 with TRBJ2-1; the match to TRBD2 covers 8 bases. This CDR3 region has 14 residues. Per germline, CDR1 LGHNA and CDR2 YNFKEQ. V was clipped by 0 bases and J by 15 bases; unmatched bases: 10. DNA for the CDR3: TGTGCCAGCAGCCAAGAGGGGCTAGCGGGTAGCCTGTTCTTC. Translating gives CASSQEGLAGSLFF.

The chain joins TRBV19 to TRBJ1-4; 9 nucleotides agree with TRBD1. CDR3 length equals 13 residues. Trimming cost V 9 bases and J 8 bases; bases outside gene matches: 7. Germline-derived CDR1 and CDR2 are LNHDA and SQIVND (reference sequence). The CDR3 reads CASGDRVGEKLFF. The CDR3 nucleotides read TGTGCCAGCGGGGACAGGGTGGGCGAAAAACTGTTTTTT.

This clone was counted a few times. This sequence joins TRBV9 and TRBJ2-7; D may be TRBD1 (5 bases). Germline loops: CDR1 SGDLS, CDR2 YYNGEE. V lost 0 bases to trimming and J lost 2 bases, with 9 bases between them. The CDR3 length is 14 residues. CDR3 residues: CASSVGARAYEQYF. DNA of the CDR3: TGTGCCAGCAGCGTAGGGGCCAGGGCCTACGAGCAGTACTTC. Drawing the rest from reference TRBV9 and TRBJ2-7, the complete variable domain is DSGVTQTPKHLITATGQRVTLRCSPRSGDLSVYWYQQSLDQGLQFLIQYYNGEERAKGNILERFSAQQFPDLHSELNLSSLELGDSALYFCASSVGARAYEQYFGPGTRLTVT.

The rearrangement links TRBV18 to TRBJ2-7, with a possible D match to TRBD2 (5 bases). Deletions cut 5 bases from V and 3 bases from J, with 11 bases between. Germline assignment: CDR1 KGHSH and CDR2 LQKENI. The CDR3 runs 13 residues. For the CDR3, the DNA is TGTGCCAGCTCAAACGGCCGGGACTACGAGCAGTACTTC. Protein product: CASSNGRDYEQYF.

The rearrangement joins TRBV28 to TRBJ1-1; D possibly corresponds to TRBD1 (5 bases). The CDR3 extends over 13 amino acids. The germline V gene has CDR1 MDHEN and CDR2 SYDVKM. The germline V and J ends were trimmed by 7 bases and 3 bases, with 12 bases remaining between them. DNA for the CDR3: TGTGCCAGCACCAGGGTGGTGGACACTGAAGCTTTCTTT. Translating it yields CASTRVVDTEAFF.

The J gene is TRBJ1-1, the V gene TRBV14; 7 nucleotides agree with TRBD1. The CDR3 is 16 amino acids. The V gene end was trimmed by 3 bases and the J gene end by 0 bases; junction bases not matched to a gene: 7. Looked up from germline, CDR1 is SGHDN and CDR2 is FVKESK. The CDR3 spells CASSHRDSTMNTEAFF. The CDR3 DNA follows: TGTGCCAGCAGCCACCGGGACAGTACAATGAACACTGAAGCTTTCTTT.

This chain connects TRBV18 to TRBJ2-7, with 9 positions matching TRBD1. Trimming cost V 4 bases and J 5 bases; bases outside gene matches: 15. The CDR3 runs to 17 residues. Germline V gene data show CDR1 as KGHSH and CDR2 as LQKENI. The CDR3 nucleotides read TGTGCCAGCTCACTCTCCCCCGTTGGACAGGGGAGCAACGAGCAGTACTTC. The encoded protein is CASSLSPVGQGSNEQYF.

The chain uses TRBV19 and TRBJ1-4; D might be TRBD1 (6 bases). Trimming took 6 bases from V and 0 from J, leaving 11 bases between them. This CDR3 spans 15 amino acids. Germline V gene sequence: CDR1 LNHDA, CDR2 SQIVND (reference sequence). The CDR3 protein is CASSLNRATNEKLFF. Here the CDR3 DNA reads TGTGCCAGTAGCCTAAACAGGGCAACTAATGAAAAACTGTTTTTT. Variable domain in full (rest from reference TRBV19 and TRBJ1-4): DGGITQSPKYLFRKEGQNVTLSCEQNLNHDAMYWYRQDPGQGLRLIYYSQIVNDFQKGDIAEGYSVSREKKESFPLTVTSAQKNPTAFYLCASSLNRATNEKLFFGSGTQLSVL.

J is TRBJ2-1 and V is TRBV2; D unresolved. Germline CDR1 reads SNHLY; CDR2 reads FYNNEI. Deletions cut 8 bases from V and 12 bases from J, with 20 bases between. The CDR3 is made up of 13 amino acids. CDR3: CASRTRGGPGQFF. The CDR3 DNA reads TGTGCCAGCCGAACCCGAGGTGGTCCGGGGCAGTTCTTC.

The chain links TRBV6-6 to TRBJ2-1; TRBD2 matches at 9 bases. V lost 2 bases and J lost 9; bases outside the gene matches: 5. The CDR3 extends over 14 amino acids. Germline values: CDR1 MNHNY, CDR2 SVGAGI (reference sequence). The CDR3 DNA is TGTGCCAGCAGTTACCGGGGACTAGCAGCTGAGCAGTTCTTC. It codes for CASSYRGLAAEQFF.

V usage is TRBV20-1 and J usage is TRBJ1-2; 7 bases are shared with TRBD1. The V gene's germline CDR1 is DFQATT and CDR2 SNEGSKA (reference sequence). This CDR3 contains 12 residues. J gave up 6 bases and V 3 bases, and 4 bases lay outside the gene matches. The CDR3 protein is CSASADRDGYTF. CDR3 bases: TGCAGTGCTAGTGCTGACAGGGATGGCTACACCTTC.